One and the same sample provided the 18 T cell receptor beta chains below, sequenced in a study of CD4 T cells in relation to SARS-CoV-2 and coronaviruses. These TCRs' antigens remain unknown. Sequenced by immunoSEQ multiplex PCR; TCRdb stores in-frame clones only, minus some. Of tens of thousands of clones detected, 76% appear once; the ten largest clones hold around 16%. CD4+ T cells from unexposed donors were obtained before the COVID-19 pandemic (2011-2018). Isolation of CD4+ T cells took place after 10 days in culture. The sequencing sample was made of CD4+ T cells from PBMCs, cultured in vitro. The source of these receptors is a human donor in good health.

The chain couples TRBV6-2 or TRBV6-3 to TRBJ2-7; no reliable D call. Trimming shortened V by 1 base and J by 7 bases, and 14 bases separated the two germline ends. This CDR3 contains 14 residues. Germline CDR1 reads MNHEY; CDR2 reads SVGEGT. The CDR3 loop is CASSYFRGSGEQYF. The CDR3 DNA is TGTGCCAGCAGTTACTTCCGCGGATCGGGTGAGCAGTACTTC.

This chain joins TRBV19 and TRBJ1-5; D is uncertain. V was trimmed by 6 bases and J by 5 bases, leaving 11 bases between them. Germline lookup yields CDR1 LNHDA and CDR2 SQIVND (reference sequence). This CDR3 has 13 amino acids. The CDR3 bases are TGTGCCAGTAGGGGCAAGATCTATCAGCCCCAGCATTTT. This codes for CASRGKIYQPQHF.

In this sample, this clone turned up a few times. This sequence joins TRBV7-3 and TRBJ1-1; tentative D call: TRBD1 (6 bases). Deletions cut 5 bases from V and 5 bases from J, with 15 bases between. CDR1 SGHTA and CDR2 FQGTGA come from the germline V gene. The CDR3 sequence is 14 residues long. The CDR3 sequence: CASSPAGGPTEAFF. CDR3 nucleotides: TGTGCCAGCAGCCCTGCCGGGGGGCCGACTGAAGCTTTCTTT.

This clone was recorded a few times. The chain recombines TRBV7-9 with TRBJ1-1; D is uncertain. Trimming pared 5 bases from V and 5 bases from J, leaving 15 bases between. The CDR3 is made up of 14 amino acids. Germline V lookup: CDR1 SEHNR, CDR2 FQNEAQ (reference sequence). The CDR3 sequence: CASSPGRSGTEAFF. CDR3 DNA sequence: TGTGCCAGCAGCCCAGGACGGAGTGGGACTGAAGCTTTCTTT.

The chain couples TRBV28 to TRBJ2-7; D is uncertain. The CDR3 is made up of 14 amino acids. Trimming shortened V by 2 bases and J by 5 bases, and 13 bases separated the two germline ends. Germline-derived CDR1 and CDR2 are MDHEN and SYDVKM. The CDR3 spells CASSLGSVRDEQYF. The DNA for the CDR3 is TGTGCCAGCAGTTTAGGATCTGTGAGAGACGAGCAGTACTTC.

The V call is TRBV6-6, the J call TRBJ1-1, with TRBD1 as a possible D gene (5 bases). The V end was cut by 8 bases, the J end by 6 bases, with 19 bases between. Germline V gene sequence: CDR1 MNHNY, CDR2 SVGAGI (reference sequence). The CDR3 contains 14 residues. CDR3 sequence (DNA): TGTGCCAGCGCCAAGGATGGGGGTTACGCTGAAGCTTTCTTT. Its protein product is CASAKDGGYAEAFF.

The V gene is TRBV14, the J gene TRBJ1-2; 9 positions match TRBD1. V gave up 0 bases and J gave up 8 bases; unmatched junction bases: 4. This CDR3 has 14 residues. Germline V gives CDR1 SGHDN, CDR2 FVKESK. CDR3 sequence (DNA): TGTGCCAGCAGCCAAGATGGGACAGGGAGAGGCTACACCTTC. It is translated as CASSQDGTGRGYTF.

This chain links TRBV5-4 with TRBJ1-4; 7 bases map to TRBD1. This CDR3 has 16 residues. CDR1 and CDR2 (germline): SGHNT, YYREEE (reference sequence). The J segment lost 3 bases and the V segment lost 0 bases, leaving 5 bases of the junction unmatched. The CDR3 DNA reads as TGTGCCAGCAGCTTGGGACAGGGACGATCTAATGAAAAACTGTTTTTT. Translation: CASSLGQGRSNEKLFF.

The gene calls are TRBV18 and TRBJ2-2, with 7 positions matching TRBD1. Losses at the gene ends were 4 bases for V and 3 bases for J; bases not matched to a gene: 5. Germline loops: CDR1 KGHSH, CDR2 LQKENI. This CDR3 has 15 residues. The CDR3 bases are TGTGCCAGCTCACTCAGAACAGGGGACACCGGGGAGCTGTTTTTT. This codes for CASSLRTGDTGELFF.

The chain combines TRBV12-3 or TRBV12-4 with TRBJ1-6; D remains unclear. The length of the CDR3 is 13 residues. The V end was cut by 6 bases, the J end by 6 bases, with 9 bases between. CDR3 nucleotide sequence: TGTGCCAGCAGATTGGAGCGTAATTCACCCCTCCACTTT. It translates to CASRLERNSPLHF.

The chain carries TRBV19 and TRBJ2-3; TRBD2 might be the D (6 bases). CDR1 is LNHDA and CDR2 is SQIVND in the germline V gene (reference sequence). Trimming took 6 bases from V and 0 from J, leaving 7 bases between them. CDR3 size: 13 residues. CDR3 coding DNA: TGTGCCAGTAGGCTAGCGAGCACAGATACGCAGTATTTT. This gives the protein CASRLASTDTQYF.

The V and J genes are TRBV5-1 and TRBJ2-5; 9 bases agree with TRBD2. V shed 4 bases, J shed 3 bases, and the junction held 7 bases outside the gene matches. CDR1 is SGHRS, CDR2 YFSETQ, per germline. The CDR3 loop spans 15 amino acids. For the CDR3, the DNA is TGCGCCAGCAGCCCTGGATCTAGCGGGAAAGAGACCCAGTACTTC. Protein product: CASSPGSSGKETQYF.

In nucleotides, the CDR3 is TGTGCCAGCAGCCGAGGCTGGGACAGCTACTACGAGCAGTACTTC. Protein: CASSRGWDSYYEQYF. The V call is TRBV3-1 (or the pseudogene TRBV3-2), the J call TRBJ2-7; 7 positions match TRBD1. The CDR3 runs to 15 residues. The junction had 9 bases not matched to a gene; V was cut back by 4 bases and J by 3 bases. Germline lookup yields CDR1 LGHDT and CDR2 YNNKEL (reference sequence).

The chain links TRBV24-1 to TRBJ2-7, with a possible D match to TRBD1 (5 bases). CDR3 length: 12 residues. The V end lost 8 bases, the J end lost 7 bases, and 14 bases lay between the germline ends. Per the germline V gene, CDR1 is KGHDR and CDR2 is SFDVKD. CDR3 sequence reads: CATKGSPREQYF. CDR3 DNA: TGTGCCACCAAGGGGTCACCTAGAGAGCAGTACTTC.

The rearrangement uses TRBV2 and TRBJ2-5, with D hard to call. This CDR3 is 11 amino acids long. The germline V gene has CDR1 SNHLY and CDR2 FYNNEI. V gave up 4 bases and J gave up 4 bases, with 4 bases separating them. CDR3 residues: CASSVGETQYF. CDR3 bases: TGTGCCAGCAGTGTAGGAGAGACCCAGTACTTC.

The rearrangement joins TRBV5-1 to TRBJ2-5, with D possibly called TRBD1 or TRBD2 (5 bases each). The CDR3 consists of 15 residues. The germline gives CDR1 SGHRS, CDR2 YFSETQ. Trimming cost V 3 bases and J 0 bases, with 12 bases left between them. Here the CDR3 reads CASSSGASHQETQYF. CDR3 DNA sequence: TGCGCCAGCAGCTCCGGGGCCAGCCACCAAGAGACCCAGTACTTC.

The chain combines TRBV4-2 with TRBJ2-7; 15 bases agree with TRBD2. Losses at the gene ends were 3 bases for V and 3 bases for J; bases not matched to a gene: 12. Germline lookup yields CDR1 LGHNA and CDR2 YNFKEQ. This CDR3 region has 19 residues. The CDR3 sequence: CASSQVFGGTSGRYYEQYF. Here the CDR3 DNA reads TGTGCCAGCAGCCAGGTGTTCGGGGGGACTAGCGGGAGGTACTACGAGCAGTACTTC.

The V call is TRBV28, the J call TRBJ1-2; 9 bases align to TRBD1. Unmatched junction bases numbered 10, after V lost 3 bases and J lost 8 bases. This CDR3 spans 15 amino acids. Germline loops: CDR1 MDHEN, CDR2 SYDVKM. The CDR3 sequence: CASSLAGQGLGGYTF. CDR3 DNA sequence: TGTGCCAGCAGTTTGGCCGGACAGGGGTTGGGGGGCTACACCTTC.